This passage covers 13 T cell receptor beta chains from one sample sequenced in a study of PD-1 blockade in classical Hodgkin lymphoma. The method was immunoSEQ multiplex PCR; TCRdb's version includes in-frame clones alone and lacks a portion of them. The sample has 6,000 to 9,500 clones; about 74% are singletons. Every one of the patients relapsed after autologous stem cell transplantation (brentuximab vedotin exposure was variable). Out of thawed PBMCs, magnetic negative selection purified CD4+ T cells. The input for sequencing was CD4+ T cells from blood, taken at baseline. The origin of the receptors is a human donor with classical Hodgkin lymphoma.

This chain connects TRBV5-1 to TRBJ1-1; the match to TRBD1 covers 9 bases. The germline V gene encodes CDR1 SGHRS and CDR2 YFSETQ. J lost 1 base, V lost 5 bases, and 3 bases had no gene match. The CDR3 covers 14 residues. The CDR3 reads CASRPDRGNTEAFF. The CDR3 DNA is TGCGCCAGCAGGCCGGACAGGGGGAACACTGAAGCTTTCTTT. The variable domain in full, with the rest retrieved from reference TRBV5-1 and TRBJ1-1, is KAGVTQTPRYLIKTRGQQVTLSCSPISGHRSVSWYQQTPGQGLQFLFEYFSETQRNKGNFPGRFSGRQFSNSRSEMNVSTLELGDSALYLCASRPDRGNTEAFFGQGTRLTVV.

CDR3 in amino acids: CAWEDRLNYGYTF. In DNA form, the CDR3 reads TGTGCCTGGGAAGACAGACTTAACTATGGCTACACCTTC. The rearrangement links TRBV30 to TRBJ1-2; possibly TRBD1 for D (5 bases). The CDR3 runs to 13 residues. The V end lost 5 bases, the J end lost 1 base, and 11 bases lay between the germline ends. The germline CDR1 and CDR2 sequences are GTSNPN and SVGIG (reference sequence).

The chain has TRBV9 and TRBJ2-3; 10 bases are shared with TRBD1. Per germline, CDR1 SGDLS and CDR2 YYNGEE. The CDR3 is made up of 15 amino acids. Losses at the gene ends were 0 bases for V and 4 bases for J; bases not matched to a gene: 2. This CDR3 is CASSVVGQGPDTQYF. In nucleotides, the CDR3 is TGTGCCAGCAGCGTAGTGGGACAGGGGCCAGATACGCAGTATTTT. The full variable domain, rest sourced from reference TRBV9 and TRBJ2-3, is DSGVTQTPKHLITATGQRVTLRCSPRSGDLSVYWYQQSLDQGLQFLIQYYNGEERAKGNILERFSAQQFPDLHSELNLSSLELGDSALYFCASSVVGQGPDTQYFGPGTRLTVL.

The V and J genes are TRBV18 and TRBJ2-7; 8 bases are a match to TRBD2. The trim removed 5 bases at V and 1 base at J, leaving 1 base unmatched. CDR1 is KGHSH and CDR2 is LQKENI in the germline V gene. The CDR3 length is 13 residues. The CDR3 nucleotides read TGTGCCAGCTCAGTAGCGGGGTCCTACGAGCAGTACTTC. Translation gives CASSVAGSYEQYF.

The V and J genes are TRBV23-1 and TRBJ2-5, with 7 bases aligning to TRBD1. TRBV23-1 is labeled an ORF, and its function is uncertain. Germline trimming cut 4 bases from V and 5 bases from J; bases unmatched to any gene: 13. The CDR3 contains 16 residues. The DNA for the CDR3 is TGCGCCAGCAGTCCCACGATAGGGGGCCAGGGGGAGACCCAGTACTTC. Translation: CASSPTIGGQGETQYF.

The J gene is TRBJ2-1, the V gene TRBV7-9; D is possibly TRBD2 (6 bases). Germline loops: CDR1 SEHNR, CDR2 FQNEAQ (reference sequence). The germline V and J ends were trimmed by 5 bases and 1 base, with 9 bases remaining between them. The CDR3 spans 14 residues. The CDR3 is CASSRRESYNEQFF. The CDR3 region has the DNA TGTGCCAGCAGCAGGAGGGAATCCTACAATGAGCAGTTCTTC.

The chain uses TRBV6-1 and TRBJ1-6; D perhaps matches TRBD1 (5 bases). The CDR3 is 15 amino acids. Trimming removed 6 bases at V and 8 bases at J, with 17 bases between. Germline CDR1 and CDR2: MNHNS and SASEGT. The CDR3 DNA follows: TGTGCCAGCAGGCACTCGTGGGTAGGGGATTCACCCCTCCACTTT. Amino acid sequence: CASRHSWVGDSPLHF.

V usage is TRBV7-3 and J usage is TRBJ2-7, with 9 bases fitting TRBD1. CDR1 SGHTA and CDR2 FQGTGA come from the germline V gene. The CDR3 extends over 13 amino acids. Unmatched junction bases numbered 8, after V lost 5 bases and J lost 9 bases. CDR3 loop: CASSEQGAKVQYF. CDR3 bases: TGTGCCAGCAGCGAACAGGGGGCAAAGGTGCAGTACTTC.

The gene calls are TRBV2 and TRBJ2-7, with 7 bases identical to TRBD1. From germline, CDR1 is SNHLY and CDR2 FYNNEI. With V trimmed by 4 bases and J by 5 bases, 5 bases remained unmatched. The CDR3 sequence is 13 residues long. In DNA form, the CDR3 reads TGTGCCAGCAGTGGACAGGGTTTACACGAGCAGTACTTC. Translation: CASSGQGLHEQYF. The variable domain in full, with the rest retrieved from reference TRBV2 and TRBJ2-7, is EPEVTQTPSHQVTQMGQEVILRCVPISNHLYFYWYRQILGQKVEFLVSFYNNEISEKSEIFDDQFSVERPDGSNFTLKIRSTKLEDSAMYFCASSGQGLHEQYFGPGTRLTVT.

In its sample, this clone was seen a few times. V and J are TRBV11-1 and TRBJ2-7; 7 nucleotides line up with TRBD2. CDR3 length equals 16 residues. CDR1 and CDR2 (germline): SGHAT, FQDESV (reference sequence). V lost 1 base, J lost 2 bases, and 8 bases stayed unmatched. Written as DNA, the CDR3 is TGTGCCAGCAGCTTAGGGCGCGGGAGATCACCCTACGAGCAGTACTTC. Its translation is CASSLGRGRSPYEQYF.

The chain combines TRBV7-2 with TRBJ2-2; tentatively, D is TRBD1 (6 bases). The V gene's germline CDR1 is SGHTA and CDR2 FQGNSA. The CDR3 runs 16 residues. With 5 bases removed from V and 1 base from J, the gap between germline ends came to 14 bases. CDR3 protein: CASSLMGQLNTGELFF. The CDR3 region has the DNA TGTGCCAGCAGCCTCATGGGACAATTGAACACCGGGGAGCTGTTTTTT.

The chain uses TRBV19 and TRBJ2-1, with 11 bases that match TRBD2. Germline V CDR1 and CDR2: LNHDA, SQIVND (reference sequence). The CDR3 contains 14 residues. The V gene end was trimmed by 6 bases and the J gene end by 6 bases; junction bases not matched to a gene: 4. The CDR3 sequence is CASRLLAGANEQFF. CDR3 nucleotides: TGTGCCAGTAGGCTACTAGCGGGAGCCAATGAGCAGTTCTTC.

The V and J genes are TRBV5-1 and TRBJ2-4, with 10 bases aligning to TRBD1. Looked up from germline, CDR1 is SGHRS and CDR2 is YFSETQ. V lost 4 bases and J lost 1; bases outside the gene matches: 5. The length of the CDR3 is 16 residues. CDR3 loop: CASSGGQGVAKNIQYF. In DNA, the CDR3 is TGCGCCAGCAGCGGCGGACAGGGGGTCGCCAAAAACATTCAGTACTTC.